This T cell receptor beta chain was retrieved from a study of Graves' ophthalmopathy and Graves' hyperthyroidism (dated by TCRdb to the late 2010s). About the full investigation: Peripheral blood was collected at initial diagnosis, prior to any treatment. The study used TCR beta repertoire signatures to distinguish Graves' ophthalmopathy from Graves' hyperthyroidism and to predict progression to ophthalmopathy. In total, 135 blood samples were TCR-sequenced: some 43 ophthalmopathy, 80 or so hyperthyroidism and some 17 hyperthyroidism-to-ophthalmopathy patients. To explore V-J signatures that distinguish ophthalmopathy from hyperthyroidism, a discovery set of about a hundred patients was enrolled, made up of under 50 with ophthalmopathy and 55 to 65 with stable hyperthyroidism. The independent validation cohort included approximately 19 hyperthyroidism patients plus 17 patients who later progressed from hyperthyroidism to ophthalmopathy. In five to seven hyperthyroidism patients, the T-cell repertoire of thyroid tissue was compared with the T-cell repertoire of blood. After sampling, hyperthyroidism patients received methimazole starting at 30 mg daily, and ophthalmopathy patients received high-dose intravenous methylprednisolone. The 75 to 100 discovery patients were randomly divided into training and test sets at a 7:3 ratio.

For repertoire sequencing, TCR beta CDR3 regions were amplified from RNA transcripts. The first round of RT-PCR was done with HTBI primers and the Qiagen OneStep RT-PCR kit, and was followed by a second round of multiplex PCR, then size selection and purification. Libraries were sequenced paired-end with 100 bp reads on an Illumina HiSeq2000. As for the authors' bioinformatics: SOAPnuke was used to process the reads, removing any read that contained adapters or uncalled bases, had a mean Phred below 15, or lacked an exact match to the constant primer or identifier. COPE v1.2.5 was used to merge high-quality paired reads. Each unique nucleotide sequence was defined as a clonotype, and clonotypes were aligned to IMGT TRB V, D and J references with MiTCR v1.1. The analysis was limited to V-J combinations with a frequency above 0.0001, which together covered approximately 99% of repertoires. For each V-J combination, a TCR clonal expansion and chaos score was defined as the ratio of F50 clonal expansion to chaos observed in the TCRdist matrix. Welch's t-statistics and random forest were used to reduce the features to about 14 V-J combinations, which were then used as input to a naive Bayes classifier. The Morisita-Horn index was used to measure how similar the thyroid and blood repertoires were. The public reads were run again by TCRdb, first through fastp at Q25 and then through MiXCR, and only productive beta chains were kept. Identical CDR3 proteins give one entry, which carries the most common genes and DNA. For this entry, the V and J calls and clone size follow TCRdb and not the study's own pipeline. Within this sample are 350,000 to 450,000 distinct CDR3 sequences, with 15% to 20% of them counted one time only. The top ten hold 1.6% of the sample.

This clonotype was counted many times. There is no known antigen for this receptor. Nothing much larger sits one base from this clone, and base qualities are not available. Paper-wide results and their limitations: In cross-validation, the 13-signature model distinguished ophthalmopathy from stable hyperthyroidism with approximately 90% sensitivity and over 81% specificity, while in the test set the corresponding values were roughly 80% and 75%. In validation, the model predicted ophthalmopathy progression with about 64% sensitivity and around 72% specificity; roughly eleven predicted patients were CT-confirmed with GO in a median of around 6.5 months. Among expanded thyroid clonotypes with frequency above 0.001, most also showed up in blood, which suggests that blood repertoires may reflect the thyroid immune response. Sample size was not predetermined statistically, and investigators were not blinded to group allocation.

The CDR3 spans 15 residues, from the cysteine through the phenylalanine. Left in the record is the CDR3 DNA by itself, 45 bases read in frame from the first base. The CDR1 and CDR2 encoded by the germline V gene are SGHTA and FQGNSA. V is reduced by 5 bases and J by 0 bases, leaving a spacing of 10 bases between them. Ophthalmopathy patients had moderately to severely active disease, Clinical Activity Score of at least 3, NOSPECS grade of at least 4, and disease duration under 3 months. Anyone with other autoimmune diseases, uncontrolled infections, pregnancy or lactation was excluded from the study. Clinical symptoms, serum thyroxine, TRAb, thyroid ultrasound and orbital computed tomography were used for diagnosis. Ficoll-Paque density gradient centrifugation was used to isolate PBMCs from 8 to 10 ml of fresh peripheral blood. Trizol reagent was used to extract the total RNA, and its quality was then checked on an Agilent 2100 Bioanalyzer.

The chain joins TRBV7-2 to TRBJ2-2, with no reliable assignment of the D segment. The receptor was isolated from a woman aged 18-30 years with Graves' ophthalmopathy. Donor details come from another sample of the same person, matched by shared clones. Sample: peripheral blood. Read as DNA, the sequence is TGTGCCAGCAGCCCCCCGTCTGCGAACACCGGGGAGCTGTTTTTT. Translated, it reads CASSPPSANTGELFF. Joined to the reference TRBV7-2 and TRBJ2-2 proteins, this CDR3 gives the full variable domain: GAGVSQSPSNKVTEKGKDVELRCDPISGHTALYWYRQSLGQGLEFLIYFQGNSAPDKSGLPSDRFSAERTGGSVSTLTIQRTQQEDSAVYLCASSPPSANTGELFFGEGSRLTVL.